A selection of T cell receptor beta chains follows, all from one sample in a study of T cells in Graves' hyperthyroidism and ophthalmopathy. TCRdb re-called the multiplex PCR reads through MiXCR, storing one row per CDR3 protein. The sample lists a few hundred thousand distinct CDR3 sequences, roughly 20% occurring once. Sequencing was done on a sample of blood. The origin of the receptors is a man between 18 and 29 years old with Graves' hyperthyroidism. Both conserved end residues are part of each CDR3. D genes are given only for firm matches. The size field is filled for only some rows; it gives once, few, many or a size class.

j_gene | v_gene | d_gene | abundance | CDR3nt | CDR3aa
TRBJ2-2 | TRBV2 | NA | NA | TGTGCCAGCAGCCAAGGGGGGACGACCGGGGAGCTGTTTTTT | CASSQGGTTGELFF
TRBJ1-5 | TRBV18 | NA | few | TGTGCCAGCTCACCTGGATGGAATCAGCCCCAGCATTTT | CASSPGWNQPQHF
TRBJ1-5 | TRBV6-5 | NA | many | TGTGCCAGCAGTTACTCTGGGACTCCCAATCAGCCCCAGCATTTT | CASSYSGTPNQPQHF
TRBJ2-5 | TRBV5-1 | NA | many | TGCGCCAGCAGCTTGCTTCAAGAGACCCAGTACTTC | CASSLLQETQYF
TRBJ1-1 | TRBV6-1 | TRBD1 | many | TGTGCCAGCAGTGCCGAAGGGACAGGGGGTAACACTGAAGCTTTCTTT | CASSAEGTGGNTEAFF
TRBJ1-1 | TRBV5-1 | NA | many | TGCGCCAGCAGCTTACCCTCCGGGTCGTGGACTGAAGCTTTCTTT | CASSLPSGSWTEAFF
TRBJ2-5 | TRBV20-1 | TRBD1 | many | TGCAGTGCCGCGGACAGGGGGCAAGAGACCCAGTACTTC | CSAADRGQETQYF
TRBJ1-1 | TRBV2 | NA | many | TGTGCCAGCACCATTCGGGCTTCCATGAACACTGAAGCTTTCTTT | CASTIRASMNTEAFF
TRBJ1-1 | TRBV29-1 | NA | many | TGCAGCGTTGAGTCTGACAGGCTGGAAGCTTTCTTT | CSVESDRLEAFF
TRBJ1-2 | TRBV2 | NA | many | TGTGCCAGCAGAGCCGACAGCTATGGCGGCTACACCTTC | CASRADSYGGYTF
TRBJ1-1 | TRBV7-8 | NA | many | TGTGCCAGCAGCTCCCACCGGATAAACCCAACTGAAGCTTTCTTT | CASSSHRINPTEAFF